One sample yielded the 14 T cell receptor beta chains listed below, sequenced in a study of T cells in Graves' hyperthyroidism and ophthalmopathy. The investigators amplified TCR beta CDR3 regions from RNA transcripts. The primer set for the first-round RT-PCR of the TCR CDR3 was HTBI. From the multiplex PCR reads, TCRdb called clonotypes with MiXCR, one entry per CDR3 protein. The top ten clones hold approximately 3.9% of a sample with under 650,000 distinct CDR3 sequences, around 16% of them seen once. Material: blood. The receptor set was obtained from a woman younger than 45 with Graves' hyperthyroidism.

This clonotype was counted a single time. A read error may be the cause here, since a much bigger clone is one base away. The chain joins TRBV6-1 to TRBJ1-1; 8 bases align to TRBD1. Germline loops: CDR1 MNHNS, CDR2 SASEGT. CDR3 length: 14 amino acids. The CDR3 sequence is CASRSGGRHTEAVF. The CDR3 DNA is TGTGCCAGCAGATCAGGGGGCCGGCACACTGAAGCTGTCTTT.

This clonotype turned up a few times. The CDR3 nucleotides are TGTGCCAGTAGTGGAACAGAAGACGAGCAGTACTTC. This gives the protein CASSGTEDEQYF. The rearrangement joins TRBV19 to TRBJ2-7; D not resolved. V gave up 5 bases and J gave up 5 bases, with 10 bases separating them. Germline CDR1 LNHDA, CDR2 SQIVND (reference sequence). The CDR3 is made up of 12 amino acids.

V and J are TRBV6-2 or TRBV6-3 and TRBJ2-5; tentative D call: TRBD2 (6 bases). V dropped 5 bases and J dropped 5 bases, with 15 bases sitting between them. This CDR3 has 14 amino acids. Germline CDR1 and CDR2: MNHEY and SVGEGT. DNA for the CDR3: TGTGCCAGCAGTACTTACTCGGCGGGGGAGACCCAGTACTTC. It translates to CASSTYSAGETQYF.

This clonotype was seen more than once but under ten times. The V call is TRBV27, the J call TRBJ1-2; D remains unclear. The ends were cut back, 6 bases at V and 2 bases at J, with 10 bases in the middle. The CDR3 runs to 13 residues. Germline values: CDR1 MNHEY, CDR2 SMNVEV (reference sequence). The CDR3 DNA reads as TGTGCCAGCAGGAAGGACGGAAACTATGGCTACACCTTC. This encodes CASRKDGNYGYTF.

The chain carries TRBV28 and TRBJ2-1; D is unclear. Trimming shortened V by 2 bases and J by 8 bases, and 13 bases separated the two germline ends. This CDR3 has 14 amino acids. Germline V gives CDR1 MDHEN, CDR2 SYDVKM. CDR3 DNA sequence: TGTGCCAGCAGTTTAACCCCCTGGAACGATGAGCAGTTCTTC. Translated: CASSLTPWNDEQFF.

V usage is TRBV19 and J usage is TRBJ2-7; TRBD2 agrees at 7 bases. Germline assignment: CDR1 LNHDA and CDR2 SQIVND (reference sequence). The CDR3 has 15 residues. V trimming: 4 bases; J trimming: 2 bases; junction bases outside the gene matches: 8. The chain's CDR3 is CASSTRRGGAYEQYF. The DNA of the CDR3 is TGTGCCAGTAGTACCCGTCGGGGAGGGGCCTACGAGCAGTACTTC. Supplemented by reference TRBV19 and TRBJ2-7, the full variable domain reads DGGITQSPKYLFRKEGQNVTLSCEQNLNHDAMYWYRQDPGQGLRLIYYSQIVNDFQKGDIAEGYSVSREKKESFPLTVTSAQKNPTAFYLCASSTRRGGAYEQYFGPGTRLTVT.

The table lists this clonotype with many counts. DNA of the CDR3: TGTGCCAGCAGTCCCTCAAGCGGGGGACCAGATACGCAGTATTTT. Translating it yields CASSPSSGGPDTQYF. The genes are TRBV6-1 and TRBJ2-3; 8 positions match TRBD2. The CDR3 loop spans 15 amino acids. Losses at the gene ends were 5 bases for V and 4 bases for J; bases not matched to a gene: 8. Looked up from germline, CDR1 is MNHNS and CDR2 is SASEGT.

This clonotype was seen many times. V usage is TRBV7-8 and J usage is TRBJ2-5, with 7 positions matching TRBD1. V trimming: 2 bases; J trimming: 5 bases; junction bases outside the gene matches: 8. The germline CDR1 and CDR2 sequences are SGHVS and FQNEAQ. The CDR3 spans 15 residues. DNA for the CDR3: TGTGCCAGCAGCTTATCACCTCAGGGGGATGAGACCCAGTACTTC. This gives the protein CASSLSPQGDETQYF.

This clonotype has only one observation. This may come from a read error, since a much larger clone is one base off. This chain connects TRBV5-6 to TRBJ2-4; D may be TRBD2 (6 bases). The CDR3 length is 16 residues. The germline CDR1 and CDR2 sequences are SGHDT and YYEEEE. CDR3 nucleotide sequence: TGTGCCAGCAGCTTGGGGGGCGGGCTAGCGCAAAACATTCGGTACTTC. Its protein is CASSLGGGLAQNIRYF.

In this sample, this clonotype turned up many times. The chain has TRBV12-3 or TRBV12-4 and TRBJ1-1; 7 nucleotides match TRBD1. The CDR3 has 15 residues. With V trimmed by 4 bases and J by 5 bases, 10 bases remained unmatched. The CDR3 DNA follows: TGTGCCAGCAGTTCCTACAGGGGCGGGAGAACTGAAGCTTTCTTT. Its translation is CASSSYRGGRTEAFF.

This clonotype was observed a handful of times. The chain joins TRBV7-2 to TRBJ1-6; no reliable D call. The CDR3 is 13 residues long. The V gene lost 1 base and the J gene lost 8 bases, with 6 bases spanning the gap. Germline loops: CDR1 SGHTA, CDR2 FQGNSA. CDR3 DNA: TGTGCCAGCAGCTTAGAGTCTTATTCACCCCTCCACTTT. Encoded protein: CASSLESYSPLHF. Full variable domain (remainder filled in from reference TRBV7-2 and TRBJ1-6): GAGVSQSPSNKVTEKGKDVELRCDPISGHTALYWYRQSLGQGLEFLIYFQGNSAPDKSGLPSDRFSAERTGGSVSTLTIQRTQQEDSAVYLCASSLESYSPLHFGNGTRLTVT.

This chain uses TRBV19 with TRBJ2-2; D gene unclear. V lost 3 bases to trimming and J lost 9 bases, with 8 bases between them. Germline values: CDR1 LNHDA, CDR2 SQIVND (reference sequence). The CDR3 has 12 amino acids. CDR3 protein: CASSIGSRELFF. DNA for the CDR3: TGTGCCAGTAGTATCGGCTCTCGGGAGCTGTTTTTT.

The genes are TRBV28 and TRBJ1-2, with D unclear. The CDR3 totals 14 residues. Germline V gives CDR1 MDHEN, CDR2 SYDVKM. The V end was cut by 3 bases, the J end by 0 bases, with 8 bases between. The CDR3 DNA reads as TGTGCCAGCAGTTTCAGCGATTCTAACTATGGCTACACCTTC. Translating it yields CASSFSDSNYGYTF.

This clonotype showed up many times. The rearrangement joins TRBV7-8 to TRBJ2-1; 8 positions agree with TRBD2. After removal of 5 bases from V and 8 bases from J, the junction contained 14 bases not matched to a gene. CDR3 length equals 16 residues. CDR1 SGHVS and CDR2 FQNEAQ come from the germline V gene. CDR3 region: CASSAPMREVRHEQFF. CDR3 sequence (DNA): TGTGCCAGCAGCGCCCCTATGCGGGAGGTTAGACATGAGCAGTTCTTC.